This TCR beta chain is drawn from a study of T cells in Graves' hyperthyroidism and ophthalmopathy. General study results and limits: Blood also contained most expanded thyroid clonotypes above 0.001.

Not enrolled were patients with uncontrolled infection, other autoimmune disease, pregnancy or lactation. Comments on this clonotype: No antigen is known for it.

RNA transcripts served as the template for amplifying TCR beta CDR3 regions. When the TCR CDR3 underwent first-round RT-PCR, the HTBI primer set was used. From the multiplex PCR reads, TCRdb called clonotypes with MiXCR, one entry per CDR3 protein. This table has around 400,000 distinct CDR3 sequences, around 25% appearing once. Per germline, CDR1 SEHNR and CDR2 FQNEAQ (reference sequence). V was cut by 0 bases and J by 0 bases, with 12 bases left in between. The CDR3 sequence is 18 residues long. Material: blood. The chain is built from TRBV7-9 and TRBJ2-6; D not certain. The source is a man aged 50-59 years with Graves' hyperthyroidism. In DNA, the CDR3 is TGTGCCAGCAGCTTAGCTCGCGCACGCACCTCTGGGGCCAACGTCCTGACTTTC. Its protein is CASSLARARTSGANVLTF.